A single sample is the source of the 8 T cell receptor beta chains below, sequenced in a study of blood T cell repertoires in COVID-19. Sequencing was performed with immunoSEQ multiplex PCR; in TCRdb, only in-frame clones are kept and a portion is missing. Of 180,000 or so clones listed, 86% are singletons. The sequencing input was peripheral blood. The receptors were sampled from a man aged 65 to 85 with acute or convalescent COVID-19.

This sequence joins TRBV9 and TRBJ2-5; TRBD2 matches 15 bases. The V and J ends lost 4 bases and 7 bases, in that order; junction bases with no gene match: 8. This CDR3 region has 16 residues. Germline values: CDR1 SGDLS, CDR2 YYNGEE. CDR3 loop: CASSPGLAGGGGTQYF. In nucleotides, the CDR3 is TGTGCCAGCAGCCCGGGACTAGCGGGGGGAGGAGGGACCCAGTACTTC.

The count of this clone is one. This chain joins TRBV6-2 or TRBV6-3 and TRBJ1-5; 8 bases agree with TRBD1. Germline CDR1 MNHEY, CDR2 SVGEGT. With 6 bases clipped from V and 6 bases from J, the junction kept 16 bases outside the gene matches. The CDR3 totals 17 residues. The CDR3 nucleotides are TGTGCCAGCAGCCTTGACAGGGGCGCGGAGATAGGTCAGCCCCAGCATTTT. This codes for CASSLDRGAEIGQPQHF.

In this sample, this clone turned up a few times. The gene calls are TRBV4-1 and TRBJ1-4; D unresolved. The CDR3 contains 15 residues. The germline V and J ends were trimmed by 3 bases and 4 bases, with 12 bases remaining between them. Germline CDR1 MGHRA, CDR2 YSYEKL. The CDR3 sequence is CASSQIQRFNEKLFF. In nucleotides, the CDR3 is TGCGCCAGCAGCCAGATCCAACGGTTTAATGAAAAACTGTTTTTT.

The chain combines TRBV11-1 with TRBJ2-1, with D tentatively TRBD2 (6 bases). The germline CDR1 and CDR2 sequences are SGHAT and FQDESV (reference sequence). The CDR3 has 15 residues. Trimming removed 1 base from V and 3 bases from J, with 10 bases in between. CDR3 region: CASSLEEGNYNEQFF. In DNA, the CDR3 is TGTGCCAGCAGCTTAGAGGAGGGCAACTACAATGAGCAGTTCTTC.

This chain joins TRBV13 and TRBJ2-3, with D hard to call. V lost 0 bases, J lost 3 bases, and 10 bases lay in between. Germline lookup yields CDR1 PRHDT and CDR2 FYEKMQ (reference sequence). The length of the CDR3 is 15 residues. The CDR3 coding sequence is TGTGCCAGCAGCTTAGGGGGCAGCCTAACAGATACGCAGTATTTT. Protein sequence: CASSLGGSLTDTQYF.

The gene calls are TRBV28 and TRBJ1-6; D is uncertain. The length of the CDR3 is 12 residues. Trimming removed 7 bases at V and 5 bases at J, with 6 bases between. Germline CDR1 and CDR2: MDHEN and SYDVKM. The DNA for the CDR3 is TGTGCCAGCAACCGAGATAATTCACCCCTCCACTTT. This sequence encodes CASNRDNSPLHF.

This rearrangement joins TRBV7-3 to TRBJ2-1; TRBD2 aligns across 8 bases. Per the germline V gene, CDR1 is SGHTA and CDR2 is FQGTGA. J lost 9 bases, V lost 2 bases, and 12 bases had no gene match. CDR3 length equals 16 residues. CDR3 loop: CASSLDYGSGKAEQFF. In nucleotides, the CDR3 is TGTGCCAGCAGCTTAGATTATGGTAGCGGGAAGGCTGAGCAGTTCTTC.

The V gene is TRBV28, the J gene TRBJ2-2, with 11 bases aligning to TRBD2. The CDR3 spans 15 residues. The V and J ends lost 7 bases and 4 bases, in that order; junction bases with no gene match: 5. Germline lookup yields CDR1 MDHEN and CDR2 SYDVKM. The chain's CDR3 is CASTQLAGVTGELFF. CDR3 DNA: TGTGCCAGCACCCAACTAGCGGGAGTCACCGGGGAGCTGTTTTTT.